One and the same sample provided the 24 T cell receptor beta chains below, sequenced in a study of T-cell memory formation after mild COVID-19. MiXCR, run by TCRdb on the 5' RACE reads, gives a single entry per CDR3 protein. The sample records 560,000 or so distinct CDR3 sequences, roughly a sixth being singletons. The sample consisted of PBMCs or a T cell subset sorted from them (not recorded which). Every receptor here comes from an adult woman who had mild COVID-19 (a few samples of this study predate the infection). Cell type and time point are not known.

This clonotype showed up many times. The chain joins TRBV5-4 to TRBJ2-3; TRBD1 might be the D (5 bases). This CDR3 is 17 amino acids long. CDR1 SGHNT and CDR2 YYREEE come from the germline V gene (reference sequence). Trimming stripped 4 bases from V and 5 bases from J, with 23 bases between. The CDR3 protein is CASSPGSGQGYGDTQYF. CDR3 nucleotides: TGTGCCAGCAGCCCTGGGTCCGGGCAGGGCTATGGAGATACGCAGTATTTT.

There are a few counts of this clonotype. V is TRBV29-1 and J is TRBJ1-1; D ambiguous. The ends were cut back, 4 bases at V and 4 bases at J, with 19 bases in the middle. The CDR3 totals 15 residues. CDR1 is SQVTM and CDR2 is ANQGSEA in the germline V gene. The CDR3, as DNA: TGCAGCGTTGCCCCCCGAGGCTGGGCCGGCACTGAAGCTTTCTTT. Protein: CSVAPRGWAGTEAFF.

The CDR3 nucleotides read TGTGCCAGCAGCCTCCCCTTGGGGGGGGGGGCCTACGAGCAGTACTTC. Translation gives CASSLPLGGGAYEQYF. V and J are TRBV4-2 and TRBJ2-7; 7 bases are a match to TRBD2. V lost 4 bases, J lost 2 bases, and 11 bases stayed unmatched. Germline V CDR1 and CDR2: LGHNA, YNFKEQ. This CDR3 region has 16 residues.

This clonotype was seen ten or more times. This chain connects TRBV7-2 to TRBJ2-7; TRBD1 agrees at 8 bases. V lost 5 bases, J lost 0 bases, and 3 bases stayed unmatched. The CDR3 spans 14 residues. The germline gives CDR1 SGHTA, CDR2 FQGNSA. CDR3 nucleotide sequence: TGTGCCAGCAGCCCGGACAGGGTCTCCTACGAGCAGTACTTC. Protein product: CASSPDRVSYEQYF.

The chain has TRBV20-1 and TRBJ2-5; TRBD1 aligns across 9 bases. Trimming took 5 bases from V and 0 from J; bases not matched to a gene: 7. The V gene's germline CDR1 is DFQATT and CDR2 SNEGSKA (reference sequence). The CDR3 is 15 residues long. The CDR3 DNA follows: TGCAGTGCTCGTCGGACAGGGGAATACCAAGAGACCCAGTACTTC. Its protein is CSARRTGEYQETQYF.

This chain connects TRBV21-1 to TRBJ2-7; the table calls TRBD2, which could not be checked here. TRBV21-1 constitutes a pseudogene. This CDR3 region has 18 residues. For the CDR3, the DNA is TGTGCCAGCAGCAAAGGGGGGGTAGCGGGCTTTAGCTCCTACGAGCAGTACTTC. Its protein is CASSKGGVAGFSSYEQYF.

Only a few counts were recorded for this clonotype. CDR3: CASSLQVAGANVLTF. The CDR3 nucleotides are TGCGCCAGCAGCTTGCAGGTGGCTGGGGCCAACGTCCTGACTTTC. The V call is TRBV5-1, the J call TRBJ2-6; no definite D call. Deletions cut 1 base from V and 2 bases from J, with 7 bases between. Germline assignment: CDR1 SGHRS and CDR2 YFSETQ. This CDR3 is built from 15 residues.

This clonotype came up a few times. This rearrangement joins TRBV6-2 or TRBV6-3 to TRBJ2-2; D is possibly TRBD1 (5 bases). The CDR3 runs to 16 residues. Germline V gene sequence: CDR1 MNHEY, CDR2 SVGEGT. Between the trimmed V and J ends, which lost 6 bases and 1 base, there was a span of 15 bases. CDR3 loop: CASSQRGQGNTGELFF. The CDR3 DNA follows: TGTGCCAGCAGCCAACGTGGGCAGGGGAACACCGGGGAGCTGTTTTTT.

This sequence joins TRBV5-6 and TRBJ2-3; the D gene is possibly TRBD2 (6 bases). The CDR3 sequence is 15 residues long. Trimming left V 3 bases short and J 1 base short, with 12 bases between. CDR1 and CDR2 from the germline V gene are SGHDT and YYEEEE. The CDR3 DNA sequence: TGTGCCAGCAGCTGGGACTTGCCGGGCACAGATACGCAGTATTTT. Translating it yields CASSWDLPGTDTQYF.

This clonotype was recorded at least ten times. V is TRBV7-9 and J is TRBJ2-2, with 12 bases lining up with TRBD1. Germline V gene lookup returns CDR1 SEHNR and CDR2 FQNEAQ (reference sequence). This CDR3 contains 16 residues. The ends lost 5 bases at V and 7 bases at J; junction bases unmatched: 8. CDR3 in DNA: TGTGCCAGCAGCCCCCGGGACAGGGGGCTAAACGGGGAGCTGTTTTTT. Protein: CASSPRDRGLNGELFF. Full variable domain (outside the CDR3, taken from reference TRBV7-9 and TRBJ2-2): DTGVSQNPRHKITKRGQNVTFRCDPISEHNRLYWYRQTLGQGPEFLTYFQNEAQLEKSRLLSDRFSAERPKGSFSTLEIQRTEQGDSAMYLCASSPRDRGLNGELFFGEGSRLTVL.

The chain employs TRBV4-2 and TRBJ2-1; no definite D call. Trimming shortened V by 0 bases and J by 15 bases, and 15 bases separated the two germline ends. CDR1 LGHNA and CDR2 YNFKEQ come from the germline V gene. The CDR3 consists of 13 residues. The CDR3 DNA reads TGTGCCAGCAGCCAAGATGTTACGGCGGTAGCGTTCTTC. Translation gives CASSQDVTAVAFF.

The CDR3 DNA reads TGTGCCAGCAGCTTGGTACAGACCAATCAGCCCCAGCATTTT. It codes for CASSLVQTNQPQHF. V usage is TRBV5-5 and J usage is TRBJ1-5; D not certain. Germline V gene data show CDR1 as SGHKS and CDR2 as YYEKEE (reference sequence). The CDR3 covers 14 residues. Trimming removed 0 bases from V and 3 bases from J, with 7 bases in between.

This clonotype occurred a few times. V is TRBV12-3 or TRBV12-4 and J is TRBJ2-1; 10 bases line up with TRBD2. Trimming took 5 bases from V and 1 from J; bases not matched to a gene: 5. The CDR3 extends over 16 amino acids. CDR3 residues: CASSLRTSGSYNEQFF. The CDR3 DNA is TGTGCCAGCAGTCTCCGGACTAGCGGATCCTACAATGAGCAGTTCTTC.

The gene calls are TRBV7-3 and TRBJ1-1; maybe TRBD1 (5 bases). There are 16 residues in the CDR3. V lost 3 bases and J lost 8, with 22 bases in between. Germline values: CDR1 SGHTA, CDR2 FQGTGA. The CDR3 coding sequence is TGTGCCAGCAGCTTCTCCCCCCCCTTCGGAGGGGCGGAAGCTTTCTTT. It is translated as CASSFSPPFGGAEAFF.

V gene TRBV5-1 combines with J gene TRBJ2-2; D remains ambiguous. Trimming removed 7 bases from V and 5 bases from J, with 15 bases in between. The CDR3 covers 14 residues. CDR1 SGHRS and CDR2 YFSETQ come from the germline V gene. CDR3 region: CASGSWKETGELFF. The CDR3, as DNA: TGCGCCAGCGGCTCATGGAAGGAGACCGGGGAGCTGTTTTTT.

The chain uses TRBV30 and TRBJ2-3, with 9 bases identical to TRBD2. V shed 2 bases and J 0 bases; nucleotides not matched to a gene: 12. The V gene's germline CDR1 is GTSNPN and CDR2 SVGIG (reference sequence). The CDR3 runs to 18 residues. CDR3 in DNA: TGTGCCTGGAGTTCGCCCCTAGCGGGGCGGACTAGCACAGATACGCAGTATTTT. Its translation: CAWSSPLAGRTSTDTQYF.

This clonotype has ten or more counts. This sequence joins TRBV5-1 and TRBJ2-3; tentatively, D is TRBD1 or TRBD2 (5 bases each). In germline, CDR1 is SGHRS, CDR2 YFSETQ. The CDR3 spans 12 residues. Trimming stripped 4 bases from V and 5 bases from J, with 8 bases between. The CDR3 spells CASSRDQDTQYF. Here the CDR3 DNA reads TGCGCCAGCAGCCGGGACCAAGATACGCAGTATTTT.

This clonotype was found a few times. The V and J genes are TRBV7-3 and TRBJ2-3, with 9 bases that match TRBD2. V lost 4 bases to trimming and J lost 6 bases; unmatched junction nucleotides: 5. Germline values: CDR1 SGHTA, CDR2 FQGTGA. This CDR3 contains 14 residues. This CDR3 is CASSSGLAIDTQYF. The CDR3 DNA is TGTGCCAGCAGCTCAGGACTAGCGATTGATACGCAGTATTTT.

This clonotype was counted a few times. This sequence joins TRBV20-1 and TRBJ2-5; no clear D gene. Germline assignment: CDR1 DFQATT and CDR2 SNEGSKA (reference sequence). With 0 bases removed from V and 4 bases from J, the gap between germline ends came to 12 bases. The length of the CDR3 is 14 residues. CDR3 region: CSARDQGKGETQYF. DNA of the CDR3: TGCAGTGCTAGAGATCAAGGGAAGGGAGAGACCCAGTACTTC.

This clonotype was counted many times. The chain recombines TRBV7-9 with TRBJ2-7; D unresolved. The germline V gene encodes CDR1 SEHNR and CDR2 FQNEAQ (reference sequence). The length of the CDR3 is 13 residues. Trimming pared 5 bases from V and 1 base from J, leaving 9 bases between. The CDR3 nucleotides read TGTGCCAGCAGCGAGGCAGCATCCTACGAGCAGTACTTC. This gives the protein CASSEAASYEQYF.

A note on this clonotype: A much larger clonotype is one base distant, so this may be a read error. The chain joins TRBV3-1 to TRBJ1-1, with D possibly being TRBD1 (6 bases). With 3 bases removed from V and 1 base from J, the gap between germline ends came to 9 bases. The CDR3 is 14 residues long. Per the germline V gene, CDR1 is LGHDT and CDR2 is YNNKEL (reference sequence). CDR3 coding DNA: TGTGCCAGCAGCCACGGGACATCGAACACTGAAGCTTTCTTT. This translates into CASSHGTSNTEAFF.

The sample holds a few counts of this clonotype. The chain joins TRBV15 to TRBJ1-2; 8 nucleotides align to TRBD1. Germline CDR1 is LNHNV and CDR2 is YYDKDF (reference sequence). Losses at the gene ends were 3 bases for V and 5 bases for J; bases not matched to a gene: 2. This CDR3 is built from 13 residues. The CDR3 here is CATSRDRAYGYTF. The CDR3 nucleotides read TGTGCCACCAGCAGGGACAGGGCGTATGGCTACACCTTC.

This clonotype was seen only a few times. V and J are TRBV15 and TRBJ2-2; a possible D gene is TRBD2 (6 bases). V was trimmed by 3 bases and J by 0 bases, leaving 26 bases between them. Germline assignment: CDR1 LNHNV and CDR2 YYDKDF (reference sequence). CDR3 size: 21 residues. DNA for the CDR3: TGTGCCACCAGCAGGGCAGTGGGGGGAAAAGGAGTGATTACGAACACCGGGGAGCTGTTTTTT. The encoded protein is CATSRAVGGKGVITNTGELFF. The full variable domain, in which reference TRBV15 and TRBJ2-2 provide the parts outside the CDR3, is DAMVIQNPRYQVTQFGKPVTLSCSQTLNHNVMYWYQQKSSQAPKLLFHYYDKDFNNEADTPDNFQSRRPNTSFCFLDIRSPGLGDTAMYLCATSRAVGGKGVITNTGELFFGEGSRLTVL.

This clonotype has just a few counts. The rearrangement links TRBV12-3 or TRBV12-4 to TRBJ1-5, with D maybe TRBD1 (6 bases). The CDR3 is 14 residues long. The V gene lost 4 bases and the J gene lost 5 bases, with 12 bases spanning the gap. Written as DNA, the CDR3 is TGTGCCAGCAGTTGGACCAACAGGGATCAGCCCCAGCATTTT. It is translated as CASSWTNRDQPQHF.